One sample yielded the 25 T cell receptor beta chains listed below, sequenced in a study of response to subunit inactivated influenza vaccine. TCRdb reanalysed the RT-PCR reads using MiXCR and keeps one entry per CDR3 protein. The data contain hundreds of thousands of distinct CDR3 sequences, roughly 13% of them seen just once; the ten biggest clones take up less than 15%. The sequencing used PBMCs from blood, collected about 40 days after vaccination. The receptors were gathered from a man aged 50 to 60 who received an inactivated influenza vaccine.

CDR3 bases: TGTGCCAGCAGTGACCCAAGTCTCAGCGAGCAGTACTTC. Protein: CASSDPSLSEQYF. V usage is TRBV25-1 and J usage is TRBJ2-7; D remains ambiguous. The germline CDR1 and CDR2 sequences are MGHDK and SYGVNS. This CDR3 region has 13 residues. Trimming shortened V by 3 bases and J by 6 bases, and 12 bases separated the two germline ends.

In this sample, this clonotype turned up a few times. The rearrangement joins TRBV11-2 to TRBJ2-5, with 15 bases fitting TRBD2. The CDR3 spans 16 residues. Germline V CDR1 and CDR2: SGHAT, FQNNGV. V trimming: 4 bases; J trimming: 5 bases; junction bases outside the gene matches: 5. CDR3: CASSWGLAGGLETQYF. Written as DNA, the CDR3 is TGTGCCAGCAGCTGGGGACTAGCGGGGGGTTTGGAGACCCAGTACTTC.

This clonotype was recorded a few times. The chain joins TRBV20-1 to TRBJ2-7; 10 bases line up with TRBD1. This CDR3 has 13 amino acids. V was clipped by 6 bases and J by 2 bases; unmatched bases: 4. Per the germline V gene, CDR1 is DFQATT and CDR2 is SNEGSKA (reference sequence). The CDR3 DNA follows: TGCAGTGCAGAAGGACAGGGGGCCTACGAGCAGTACTTC. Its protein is CSAEGQGAYEQYF.

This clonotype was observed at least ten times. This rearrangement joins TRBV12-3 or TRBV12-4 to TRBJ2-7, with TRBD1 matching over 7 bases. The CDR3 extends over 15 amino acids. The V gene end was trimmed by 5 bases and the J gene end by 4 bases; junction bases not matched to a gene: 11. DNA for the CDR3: TGTGCCAGCAGTAACAGGGGCCTCGGGATATACGAGCAGTACTTC. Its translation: CASSNRGLGIYEQYF.

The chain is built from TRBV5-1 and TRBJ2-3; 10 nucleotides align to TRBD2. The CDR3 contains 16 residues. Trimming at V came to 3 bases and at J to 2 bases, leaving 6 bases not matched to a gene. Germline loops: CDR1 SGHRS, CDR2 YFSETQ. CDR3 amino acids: CASSWGTSDSTDTQYF. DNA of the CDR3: TGCGCCAGCAGCTGGGGGACTAGCGATTCCACAGATACGCAGTATTTT.

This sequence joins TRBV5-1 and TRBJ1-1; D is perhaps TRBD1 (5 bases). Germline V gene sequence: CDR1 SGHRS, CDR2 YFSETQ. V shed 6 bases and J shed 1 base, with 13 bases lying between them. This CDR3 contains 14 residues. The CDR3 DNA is TGCGCCAGCAAAGCCGGGACGGGGAACACTGAAGCTTTCTTT. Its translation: CASKAGTGNTEAFF.

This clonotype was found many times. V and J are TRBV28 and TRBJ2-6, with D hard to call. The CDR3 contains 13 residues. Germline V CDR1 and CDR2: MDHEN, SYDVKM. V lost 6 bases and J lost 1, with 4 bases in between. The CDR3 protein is CASRGSGANVLTF. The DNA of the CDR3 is TGTGCCAGCAGGGGATCTGGGGCCAACGTCCTGACTTTC.

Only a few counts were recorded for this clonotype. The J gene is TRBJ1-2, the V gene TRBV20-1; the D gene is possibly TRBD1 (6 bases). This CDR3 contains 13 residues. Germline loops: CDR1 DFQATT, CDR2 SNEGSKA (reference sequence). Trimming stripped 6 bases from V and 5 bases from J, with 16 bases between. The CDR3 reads CSAKPSGEYGYTF. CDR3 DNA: TGCAGTGCCAAGCCCTCAGGGGAATATGGCTACACCTTC.

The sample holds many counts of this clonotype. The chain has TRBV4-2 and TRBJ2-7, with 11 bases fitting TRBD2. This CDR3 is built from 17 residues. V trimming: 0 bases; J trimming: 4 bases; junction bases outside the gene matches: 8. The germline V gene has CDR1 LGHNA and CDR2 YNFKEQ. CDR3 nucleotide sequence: TGTGCCAGCAGCCAAGAAAGGTTCGCTAGCGGGAGGTACGAGCAGTACTTC. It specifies CASSQERFASGRYEQYF.

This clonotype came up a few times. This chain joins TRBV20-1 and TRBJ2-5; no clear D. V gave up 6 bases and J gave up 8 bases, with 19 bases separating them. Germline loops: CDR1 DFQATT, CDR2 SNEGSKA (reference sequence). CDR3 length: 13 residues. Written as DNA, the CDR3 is TGCAGTGCCGCTATAGGGTCCAGGCCCACCCAGTACTTC. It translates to CSAAIGSRPTQYF.

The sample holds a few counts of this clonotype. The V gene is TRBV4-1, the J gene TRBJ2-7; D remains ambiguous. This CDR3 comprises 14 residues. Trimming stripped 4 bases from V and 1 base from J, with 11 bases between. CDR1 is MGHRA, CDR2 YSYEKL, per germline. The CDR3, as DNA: TGCGCCAGCAGCCCCCGGTCGGTTTCCTACGAGCAGTACTTC. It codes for CASSPRSVSYEQYF.

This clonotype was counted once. CDR3 DNA sequence: TGTGCCCTCAGCAAACTCACGGGACTAGCGGGGGGCGCAAAAGAGACCCAGTACTTC. It translates to CALSKLTGLAGGAKETQYF. The chain employs TRBV3-1 and TRBJ2-5; TRBD2 matches at 15 bases. The germline V gene encodes CDR1 LGHDT and CDR2 YNNKEL (reference sequence). V dropped 11 bases and J dropped 3; count of bases not matched to a gene: 19. The CDR3 extends over 19 amino acids.

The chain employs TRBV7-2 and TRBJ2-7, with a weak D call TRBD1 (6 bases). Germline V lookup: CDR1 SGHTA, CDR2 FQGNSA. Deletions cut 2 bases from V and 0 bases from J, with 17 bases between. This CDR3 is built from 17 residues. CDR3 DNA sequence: TGTGCCAGCAGCTTATCTAAAGGACAGCCTCACTCCTACGAGCAGTACTTC. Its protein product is CASSLSKGQPHSYEQYF.

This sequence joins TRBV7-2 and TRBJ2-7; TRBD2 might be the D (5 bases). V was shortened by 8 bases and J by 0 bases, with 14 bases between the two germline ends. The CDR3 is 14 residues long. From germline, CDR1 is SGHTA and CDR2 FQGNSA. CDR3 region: CASARETFSYEQYF. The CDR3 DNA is TGTGCCAGCGCCCGGGAAACGTTCTCCTACGAGCAGTACTTC.

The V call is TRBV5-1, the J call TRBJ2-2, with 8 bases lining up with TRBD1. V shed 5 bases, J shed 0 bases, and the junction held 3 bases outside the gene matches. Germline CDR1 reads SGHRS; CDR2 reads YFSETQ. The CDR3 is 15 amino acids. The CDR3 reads CASRGQDANTGELFF. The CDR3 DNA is TGCGCCAGCAGGGGACAGGACGCGAACACCGGGGAGCTGTTTTTT.

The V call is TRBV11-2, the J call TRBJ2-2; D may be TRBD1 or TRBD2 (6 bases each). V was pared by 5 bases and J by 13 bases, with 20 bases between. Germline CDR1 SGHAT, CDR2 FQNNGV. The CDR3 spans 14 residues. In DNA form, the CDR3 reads TGTGCCAGCAGCCACCCGGGACATCAAGCGGGGCTGTTTTTT. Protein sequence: CASSHPGHQAGLFF.

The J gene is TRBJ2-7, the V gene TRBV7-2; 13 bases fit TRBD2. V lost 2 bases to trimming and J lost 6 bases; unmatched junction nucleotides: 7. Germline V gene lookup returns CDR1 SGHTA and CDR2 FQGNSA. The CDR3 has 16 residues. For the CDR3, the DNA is TGTGCCAGCAGCTTAAACCTACTAGCGGGAGGGCGCGAGCAGTACTTC. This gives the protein CASSLNLLAGGREQYF.

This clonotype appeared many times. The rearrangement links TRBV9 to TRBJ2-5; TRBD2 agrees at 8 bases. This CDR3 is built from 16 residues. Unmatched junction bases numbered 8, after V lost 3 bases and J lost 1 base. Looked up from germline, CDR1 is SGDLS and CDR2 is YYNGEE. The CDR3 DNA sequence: TGTGCCAGCAGCGCCGGCCCTACTAGCGGCCAAGAGACCCAGTACTTC. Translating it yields CASSAGPTSGQETQYF. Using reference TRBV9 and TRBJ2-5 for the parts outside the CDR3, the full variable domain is DSGVTQTPKHLITATGQRVTLRCSPRSGDLSVYWYQQSLDQGLQFLIQYYNGEERAKGNILERFSAQQFPDLHSELNLSSLELGDSALYFCASSAGPTSGQETQYFGPGTRLLVL.

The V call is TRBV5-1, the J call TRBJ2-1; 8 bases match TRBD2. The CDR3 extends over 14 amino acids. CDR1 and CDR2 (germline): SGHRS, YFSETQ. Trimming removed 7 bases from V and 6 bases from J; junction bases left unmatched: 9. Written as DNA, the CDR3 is TGCGCCAGCGCCCTGGATAGCGGGATCAATGAGCAGTTCTTC. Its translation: CASALDSGINEQFF.

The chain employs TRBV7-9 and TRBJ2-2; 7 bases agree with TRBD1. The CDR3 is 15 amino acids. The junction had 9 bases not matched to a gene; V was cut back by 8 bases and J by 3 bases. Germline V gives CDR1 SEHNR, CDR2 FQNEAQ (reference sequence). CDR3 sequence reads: CASPQTGFDTGELFF. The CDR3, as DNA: TGTGCCAGCCCCCAGACAGGGTTTGACACCGGGGAGCTGTTTTTT.

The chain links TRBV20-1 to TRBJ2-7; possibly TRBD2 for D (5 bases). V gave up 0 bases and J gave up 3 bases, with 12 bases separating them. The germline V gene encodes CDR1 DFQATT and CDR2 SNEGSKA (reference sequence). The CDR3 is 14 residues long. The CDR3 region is CSAREVAGGYEQYF. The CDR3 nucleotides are TGCAGTGCTAGAGAAGTAGCAGGAGGCTACGAGCAGTACTTC.

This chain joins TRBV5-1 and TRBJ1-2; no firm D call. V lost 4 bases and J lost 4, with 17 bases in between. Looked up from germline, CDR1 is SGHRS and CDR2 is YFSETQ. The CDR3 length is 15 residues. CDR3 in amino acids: CASSLFDAHPYGYTF. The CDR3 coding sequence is TGCGCCAGCAGCCTCTTCGACGCACATCCCTATGGCTACACCTTC.

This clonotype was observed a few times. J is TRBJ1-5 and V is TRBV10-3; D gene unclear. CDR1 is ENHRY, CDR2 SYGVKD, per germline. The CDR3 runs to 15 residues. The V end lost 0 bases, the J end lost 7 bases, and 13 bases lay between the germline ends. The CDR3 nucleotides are TGTGCCATCAGTGAGTCCGATCCAAATGGACAGCCCCAGCATTTT. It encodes CAISESDPNGQPQHF.

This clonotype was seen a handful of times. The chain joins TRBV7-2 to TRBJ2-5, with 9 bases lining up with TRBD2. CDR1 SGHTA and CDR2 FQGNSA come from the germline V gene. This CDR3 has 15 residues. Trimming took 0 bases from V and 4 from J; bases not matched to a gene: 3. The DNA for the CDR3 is TGTGCCAGCAGCTTAGCGGCGGGGGGGCGAGAGACCCAGTACTTC. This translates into CASSLAAGGRETQYF.

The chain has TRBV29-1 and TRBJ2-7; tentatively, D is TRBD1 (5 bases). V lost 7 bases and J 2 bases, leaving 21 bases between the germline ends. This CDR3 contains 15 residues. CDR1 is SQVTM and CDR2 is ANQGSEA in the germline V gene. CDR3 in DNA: TGCAGCGCAAGCCCAGGGTCAGCGAGCCCCTACGAGCAGTACTTC. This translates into CSASPGSASPYEQYF.